This passage covers 13 T cell receptor beta chains from one sample sequenced in a study of shared clonotypes between healthy human individuals. Sequencing was performed with immunoSEQ multiplex PCR; in TCRdb, only in-frame clones are kept and a portion is missing. The table has approximately 470,000 clones, 60% to 80% seen once. Sequences were obtained from PBMCs. The receptors were sampled from a woman aged 40 to 50 in good health. Some clones in this sample may be carry-over from other donors' samples.

The V and J genes are TRBV28 and TRBJ1-3; 7 bases line up with TRBD1. CDR1 is MDHEN and CDR2 is SYDVKM in the germline V gene. The CDR3 sequence is 14 residues long. Trimming took 6 bases from V and 7 from J; bases not matched to a gene: 9. The CDR3 is CASSSGTEDNTIYF. The CDR3 DNA reads TGTGCCAGCAGCTCAGGGACAGAAGATAACACCATATATTTT. Combining the CDR3 with reference TRBV28 and TRBJ1-3 gives the whole variable domain DVKVTQSSRYLVKRTGEKVFLECVQDMDHENMFWYRQDPGLGLRLIYFSYDVKMKEKGDIPEGYSVSREKKERFSLILESASTNQTSMYLCASSSGTEDNTIYFGEGSWLTVV.

V usage is TRBV5-1 and J usage is TRBJ1-1; D unclear. The CDR3 runs to 16 residues. Germline loops: CDR1 SGHRS, CDR2 YFSETQ. Trimming stripped 0 bases from V and 0 bases from J, with 12 bases between. The CDR3 nucleotides read TGCGCCAGCAGCTTGGGGTACATGGCGATGAACACTGAAGCTTTCTTT. This gives the protein CASSLGYMAMNTEAFF.

The chain employs TRBV5-1 and TRBJ2-5; 8 bases agree with TRBD1. CDR3 length: 14 amino acids. Trimming took 1 base from V and 4 from J; bases not matched to a gene: 3. Germline loops: CDR1 SGHRS, CDR2 YFSETQ. For the CDR3, the DNA is TGCGCCAGCAGCTTGAGGCAGGGGGCAGAGACCCAGTACTTC. This codes for CASSLRQGAETQYF.

This chain uses TRBV2 with TRBJ1-4; D is ambiguous. Germline loops: CDR1 SNHLY, CDR2 FYNNEI. Trimming shortened V by 6 bases and J by 8 bases, and 16 bases separated the two germline ends. The CDR3 totals 14 residues. This CDR3 reads CASSFVRPVEKLFF. Written as DNA, the CDR3 is TGTGCCAGCAGCTTCGTGAGACCGGTAGAAAAACTGTTTTTT.

J is TRBJ2-3 and V is TRBV5-1; possibly TRBD1 or TRBD2 for D (6 bases each). The CDR3 is 15 amino acids. The V gene lost 0 bases and the J gene lost 2 bases, with 10 bases spanning the gap. The V gene's germline CDR1 is SGHRS and CDR2 YFSETQ. The CDR3 nucleotides read TGCGCCAGCAGCTTGGAGGGGGGCCTCACAGATACGCAGTATTTT. Residues: CASSLEGGLTDTQYF.

V is TRBV5-1 and J is TRBJ2-2; no clear D gene. Germline CDR1 and CDR2: SGHRS and YFSETQ. V was clipped by 0 bases and J by 2 bases, with 5 bases between them. The length of the CDR3 is 14 residues. In DNA, the CDR3 is TGCGCCAGCAGCTTGGTTCCTAACACCGGGGAGCTGTTTTTT. Translated: CASSLVPNTGELFF.

Concerning this clone: Other DNA sequences in the sample encode the same CDR3. V and J are TRBV29-1 and TRBJ1-1, with D tentatively TRBD1 (5 bases). The CDR3 has 12 residues. CDR1 and CDR2 (germline): SQVTM, ANQGSEA. V lost 5 bases to trimming and J lost 6 bases, with 13 bases between them. The CDR3 is CSVSRGDAEAFF. CDR3 bases: TGCAGCGTTAGTCGGGGGGACGCTGAAGCTTTCTTT.

This clone was observed once. The chain uses TRBV5-1 and TRBJ1-1, with unresolved D. CDR3 length equals 14 residues. Trimming stripped 2 bases from V and 4 bases from J, with 12 bases between. The germline CDR1 and CDR2 sequences are SGHRS and YFSETQ. Here the CDR3 reads CASSFWERATEAFF. The CDR3 coding sequence is TGCGCCAGCAGCTTTTGGGAGAGGGCCACTGAAGCTTTCTTT.

The rearrangement uses TRBV27 and TRBJ2-7, with D possibly being TRBD2 (5 bases). CDR1 and CDR2 from the germline V gene are MNHEY and SMNVEV (reference sequence). V was cut by 4 bases and J by 7 bases, with 17 bases left in between. The CDR3 has 14 residues. This CDR3 reads CASSWRSRKAEQYF. The DNA of the CDR3 is TGTGCCAGCAGTTGGAGGAGTCGTAAGGCGGAGCAGTACTTC.

The J gene is TRBJ1-5, the V gene TRBV6-1; D unclear. Germline CDR1 and CDR2: MNHNS and SASEGT. This CDR3 region has 12 residues. V was cut by 2 bases and J by 7 bases, with 6 bases left in between. This CDR3 is CASSEPNQPQHF. Here the CDR3 DNA reads TGTGCCAGCAGTGAACCGAACCAGCCCCAGCATTTT.

This chain uses TRBV25-1 with TRBJ1-2; D is possibly TRBD1 (6 bases). Trimming took off 0 bases at V and 8 bases at J, with 13 bases between the two ends. The CDR3 is made up of 14 amino acids. The V gene's germline CDR1 is MGHDK and CDR2 SYGVNS. The CDR3 DNA reads as TGTGCCAGCAGTGAATATGGTGAGGGGGAAGGCTACACCTTC. It yields the protein CASSEYGEGEGYTF.

The chain uses TRBV5-4 and TRBJ2-3, with a weak D call TRBD2 (5 bases). Germline V gene sequence: CDR1 SGHNT, CDR2 YYREEE (reference sequence). With 4 bases removed from V and 0 bases from J, the gap between germline ends came to 9 bases. The CDR3 contains 14 residues. The CDR3, as DNA: TGTGCCAGCAGCCCCCGGACTAGCACAGATACGCAGTATTTT. The encoded protein is CASSPRTSTDTQYF.

The gene calls are TRBV28 and TRBJ2-1, with 8 bases aligning to TRBD1. The CDR3 has 13 amino acids. CDR1 MDHEN and CDR2 SYDVKM come from the germline V gene. The junction had 1 base not matched to a gene; V was cut back by 2 bases and J by 7 bases. The CDR3 sequence is CASSLRDRNEQFF. CDR3 DNA sequence: TGTGCCAGCAGTTTACGGGACAGGAATGAGCAGTTCTTC.